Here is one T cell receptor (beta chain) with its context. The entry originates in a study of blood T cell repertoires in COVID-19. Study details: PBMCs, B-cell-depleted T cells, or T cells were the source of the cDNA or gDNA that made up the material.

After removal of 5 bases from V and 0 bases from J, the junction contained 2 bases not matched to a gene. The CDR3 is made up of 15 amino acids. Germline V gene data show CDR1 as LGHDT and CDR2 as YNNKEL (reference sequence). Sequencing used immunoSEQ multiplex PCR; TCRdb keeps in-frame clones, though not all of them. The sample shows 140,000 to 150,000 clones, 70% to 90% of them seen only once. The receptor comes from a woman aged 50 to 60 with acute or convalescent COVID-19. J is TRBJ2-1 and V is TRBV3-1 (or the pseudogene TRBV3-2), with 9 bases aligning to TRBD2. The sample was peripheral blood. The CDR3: CASSRAGGSYNEQFF. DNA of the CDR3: TGTGCCAGCAGCAGAGCGGGGGGCTCCTACAATGAGCAGTTCTTC.